This TCR beta chain derives from a study of blood T cell repertoires in COVID-19. Study context: Whether acute or convalescent, the COVID-19 samples came from the United States, Italy and Spain. The cDNA or gDNA used as material had been derived from T cells, B-cell-depleted T cells, or PBMCs.

CDR1 and CDR2 (germline): SGHTA, FQGNSA. This CDR3 has 13 residues. The V gene end was trimmed by 2 bases and the J gene end by 5 bases; junction bases not matched to a gene: 2. Ten or more counts support this clone. Per the study methods: The authors estimated nucleated cell counts from reference gene primer amplification. The assay was immunoSEQ multiplex PCR, and TCRdb's table has in-frame clones only and misses some. V and J calls and clone size are those listed in that table; D and trimming were worked out from the DNA. The sample gives under 130,000 clones, about four fifths of which show up once; roughly 15% is in the top ten.

This sequence joins TRBV7-2 and TRBJ2-5; 7 bases align to TRBD2. This receptor was taken from a woman of 80 years or more with acute or convalescent COVID-19. The source material was peripheral blood. The CDR3 bases are TGTGCCAGCAGCTTATTTAGCGGGGAGACCCAGTACTTC. It specifies CASSLFSGETQYF.